This T cell receptor (beta chain) was retrieved from a study of blood T cell repertoires in COVID-19. The wider study: The cDNA or gDNA used as material had been derived from T cells, B-cell-depleted T cells, or PBMCs.

CDR1 is ENHRY, CDR2 SYGVKD, per germline. This CDR3 is built from 18 residues. V gave up 0 bases and J gave up 5 bases; unmatched junction bases: 10. Authors' methods: Estimation of nucleated cell counts was performed using reference gene primer amplification. Sequencing used immunoSEQ multiplex PCR; TCRdb keeps in-frame clones, though not all of them. That table furnishes V, J and clone size, whereas the DNA furnished D and trimming. The table shows roughly 100,000 clones, with less than 90% occurring only once. This receptor was identified in a human donor in a cohort sampled during active COVID-19. The rearrangement links TRBV10-3 to TRBJ2-2; 9 nucleotides match TRBD2. Sample: peripheral blood. CDR3 coding DNA: TGTGCCATCAGTGAGTCGACGGGAGCGGGGGGCCTAACCGGGGAGCTGTTTTTT. Protein product: CAISESTGAGGLTGELFF.